The T cell receptor (beta chain) under discussion was sequenced for a study of vaccination and CD4 T cells after COVID-19. Study-wide context: The post-COVID samples were taken a median roughly 98 days after diagnosis, anywhere from 35 to 161. The authors exposed cells to overlapping spike peptides derived from SARS-CoV-2, HCoV-NL63, HCoV-OC43 and HCoV-229E. The study, taken as a whole, reports: Analysis covered relatively few convalescent patients and lacked any early post-infection timepoints.

As to this clonotype: Antigen: not known.

Sample time point: late sampling 161 to 241 days after vaccination in a few convalescent patients. This sample's treatment: 10-day PBMC culture with coronavirus spike peptide pools or control peptides (ViraFEST assay). Before TCRs were sequenced, ViraFEST expanded antigen-specific T cells with peptide pools. Oncomine TCR Beta short-read sequencing was applied to DNA from cultured CD4+ T cells. One entry per CDR3 protein, called by TCRdb with MiXCR from the PCR reads. The sample holds tens of thousands of distinct CDR3 sequences, approximately 29% seen once. The ends were cut back, 3 bases at V and 5 bases at J, with 17 bases in the middle. The CDR3 contains 15 residues. Germline V gene data show CDR1 as SGHRS and CDR2 as YFSETQ.

Material: CD4+ T cells from blood, cultured in vitro, obtained about 7 months after SARS-CoV-2 vaccination. This clonotype was sampled from a human donor who had recovered from COVID-19. The V gene is TRBV5-1, the J gene TRBJ2-5; D possibly corresponds to TRBD2 (5 bases). The CDR3 coding sequence is TGCGCCAGCAGCTCCGGGCGAGCGGTCACGGAGACCCAGTACTTC. This translates into CASSSGRAVTETQYF.